These 14 T cell receptor beta chains were sequenced from one sample in a study of T cell responses to AZD1222 COVID-19 vaccine. TCRdb keeps only in-frame clones here, not all; method: immunoSEQ multiplex PCR. The table has about 130,000 clones, approximately 88% seen once; the top ten hold around 8%. Source: peripheral blood, taken on day 0 of AZD1222 vaccination. The receptors come from an adult in good health.

This chain uses TRBV19 with TRBJ1-5, with unresolved D. There are 12 residues in the CDR3. The germline CDR1 and CDR2 sequences are LNHDA and SQIVND (reference sequence). V lost 6 bases and J lost 0, with 3 bases in between. CDR3 DNA: TGTGCCAGTAGAATTAGCAATCAGCCCCAGCATTTT. Encoded protein: CASRISNQPQHF. Full variable domain (rest looked up from reference TRBV19 and TRBJ1-5): DGGITQSPKYLFRKEGQNVTLSCEQNLNHDAMYWYRQDPGQGLRLIYYSQIVNDFQKGDIAEGYSVSREKKESFPLTVTSAQKNPTAFYLCASRISNQPQHFGDGTRLSIL.

There are many counts of this clone. CDR3 protein: CASSDNGGLGQPQHF. For the CDR3, the DNA is TGTGCCAGTAGCGACAACGGGGGCCTGGGCCAGCCCCAGCATTTT. The chain carries TRBV19 and TRBJ1-5, with D perhaps TRBD1 (6 bases). The V end was cut by 6 bases, the J end by 7 bases, with 19 bases between. Germline CDR1 is LNHDA and CDR2 is SQIVND (reference sequence). The CDR3 sequence is 15 residues long.

The chain joins TRBV15 to TRBJ2-1, with a weak D call TRBD2 (5 bases). The CDR3 length is 18 residues. Trimming pared 0 bases from V and 1 base from J, leaving 16 bases between. Looked up from germline, CDR1 is LNHNV and CDR2 is YYDKDF (reference sequence). The CDR3 sequence is CATSRDPQRTFSYNEQFF. The CDR3 DNA sequence: TGTGCCACCAGCAGAGATCCTCAGCGGACCTTTTCCTACAATGAGCAGTTCTTC.

This clone was detected a few times. This chain joins TRBV5-4 and TRBJ1-4; D possibly corresponds to TRBD1 (5 bases). This CDR3 has 14 residues. Trimming stripped 0 bases from V and 6 bases from J, with 9 bases between. Germline V gives CDR1 SGHNT, CDR2 YYREEE (reference sequence). The CDR3 nucleotides read TGTGCCAGCAGCTTGGGCAGGGAGCATGAAAAACTGTTTTTT. Its protein product is CASSLGREHEKLFF.

The chain has TRBV19 and TRBJ1-4, with 9 bases that match TRBD1. This CDR3 region has 14 residues. J gave up 10 bases and V 6 bases, and 9 bases lay outside the gene matches. The germline V gene encodes CDR1 LNHDA and CDR2 SQIVND (reference sequence). The CDR3 spells CASSTGTGIGKLFF. The CDR3 region has the DNA TGTGCCAGTAGCACCGGGACAGGGATTGGAAAACTGTTTTTT.

V gene TRBV7-2 combines with J gene TRBJ2-5; D possibly matches TRBD1 or TRBD2 (6 bases each). The CDR3 spans 14 residues. V was shortened by 3 bases and J by 1 base, with 9 bases between the two germline ends. In germline, CDR1 is SGHTA, CDR2 FQGNSA. CDR3 amino acids: CASSFGGSQETQYF. The CDR3 nucleotides are TGTGCCAGCAGCTTCGGGGGCAGCCAAGAGACCCAGTACTTC.

The rearrangement joins TRBV20-1 to TRBJ1-4; 7 bases are shared with TRBD1. This CDR3 is built from 14 residues. J was trimmed by 4 bases and V by 4 bases; bases with no gene match: 6. The germline V gene has CDR1 DFQATT and CDR2 SNEGSKA (reference sequence). The CDR3 nucleotides are TGCAGTGCTATTGAGGGGGCGGGTAATGAAAAACTGTTTTTT. Translating it yields CSAIEGAGNEKLFF.

This chain connects TRBV3-1 (or the pseudogene TRBV3-2) to TRBJ1-1; no reliable D call. This CDR3 is built from 14 residues. In germline, CDR1 is LGHDT, CDR2 YNNKEL (reference sequence). Trimming took off 7 bases at V and 6 bases at J, with 18 bases between the two ends. The CDR3 here is CASTASGVWSEAFF. CDR3 bases: TGTGCCAGCACCGCCTCGGGTGTTTGGTCTGAAGCTTTCTTT.

This rearrangement joins TRBV7-8 to TRBJ2-3; possibly TRBD2 for D (5 bases). The V end lost 8 bases, the J end lost 2 bases, and 11 bases lay between the germline ends. This CDR3 has 13 residues. Germline CDR1 SGHVS, CDR2 FQNEAQ. This CDR3 is CASGRRFTDTQYF. As DNA, the CDR3 is TGTGCCAGCGGGCGGAGGTTCACAGATACGCAGTATTTT.

The CDR3 loop reads CASSLGSPLHF. The CDR3 nucleotides read TGTGCCAGCAGTTTGGGATCACCCCTCCACTTT. This sequence joins TRBV6-2 or TRBV6-3 and TRBJ1-6; D is unresolved. The CDR3 consists of 11 residues. Germline assignment: CDR1 MNHEY and CDR2 SVGEGT. V lost 4 bases and J lost 10, with 5 bases in between.

CDR3 loop: CASSVRPSSTDTQYF. The DNA for the CDR3 is TGTGCCAGCAGCGTTCGGCCTAGCTCTACAGATACGCAGTATTTT. J is TRBJ2-3 and V is TRBV9; tentatively, D is TRBD2 (5 bases). Germline V CDR1 and CDR2: SGDLS, YYNGEE. This CDR3 has 15 residues. Trimming removed 2 bases at V and 3 bases at J, with 13 bases between.

V usage is TRBV6-5 and J usage is TRBJ2-7; D unresolved. CDR3 length: 15 residues. Trimming left V 4 bases short and J 4 bases short, with 17 bases between. Germline CDR1 MNHEY, CDR2 SVGAGI. CDR3 in amino acids: CASSSARAEKYEQYF. The CDR3 nucleotides read TGTGCCAGCAGTTCCGCTCGCGCGGAGAAGTACGAGCAGTACTTC.

This clone was seen only a few times. A junction end diverges from the germline sequence, so it may reflect a read error. V is TRBV6-4 and J is TRBJ1-1; TRBD1 matches 10 bases. The CDR3 has 14 residues. Germline-derived CDR1 and CDR2 are MRHNA and SNTAGT. CDR3 protein: CASRDWDRGTEAFF. CDR3 coding DNA: TGTGCCAGCAGAGACTGGGACAGGGGAACTGAAGCTTTCTTT.

The genes are TRBV10-3 and TRBJ1-5, with TRBD1 matching 8 bases. Looked up from germline, CDR1 is ENHRY and CDR2 is SYGVKD. V shed 3 bases, J shed 3 bases, and the junction held 4 bases outside the gene matches. CDR3 length: 15 amino acids. CDR3 loop: CAISDSTGDNQPQHF. In DNA, the CDR3 is TGTGCCATCAGTGACTCGACAGGGGACAATCAGCCCCAGCATTTT.